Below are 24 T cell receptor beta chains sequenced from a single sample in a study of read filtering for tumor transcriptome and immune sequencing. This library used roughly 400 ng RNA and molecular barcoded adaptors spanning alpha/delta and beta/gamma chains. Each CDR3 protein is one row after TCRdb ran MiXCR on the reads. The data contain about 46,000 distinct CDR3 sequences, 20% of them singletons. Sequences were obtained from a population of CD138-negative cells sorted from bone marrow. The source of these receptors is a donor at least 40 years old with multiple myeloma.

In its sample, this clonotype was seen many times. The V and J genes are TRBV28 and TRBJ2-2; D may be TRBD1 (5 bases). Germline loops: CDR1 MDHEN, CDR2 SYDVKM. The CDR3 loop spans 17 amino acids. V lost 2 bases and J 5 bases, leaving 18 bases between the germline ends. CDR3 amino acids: CASSLIVVSGWTGELFF. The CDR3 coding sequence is TGTGCCAGCAGTTTAATAGTCGTCTCAGGGTGGACCGGGGAGCTGTTTTTT.

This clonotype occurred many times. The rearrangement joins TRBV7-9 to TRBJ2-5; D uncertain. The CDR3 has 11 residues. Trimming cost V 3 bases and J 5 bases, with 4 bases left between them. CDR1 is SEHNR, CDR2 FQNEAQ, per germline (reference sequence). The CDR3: CASSFDETQYF. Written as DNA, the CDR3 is TGTGCCAGCAGCTTTGATGAGACCCAGTACTTC.

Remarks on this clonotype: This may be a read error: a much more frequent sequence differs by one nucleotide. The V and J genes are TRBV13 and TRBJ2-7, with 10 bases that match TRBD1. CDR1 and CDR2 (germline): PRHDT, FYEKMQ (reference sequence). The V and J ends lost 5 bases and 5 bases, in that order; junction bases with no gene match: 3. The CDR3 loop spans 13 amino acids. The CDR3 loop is CASSPTGGHEQYF. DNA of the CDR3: TGTGCCAGCAGCCCGACAGGGGGCCACGAGCAGTACTTC.

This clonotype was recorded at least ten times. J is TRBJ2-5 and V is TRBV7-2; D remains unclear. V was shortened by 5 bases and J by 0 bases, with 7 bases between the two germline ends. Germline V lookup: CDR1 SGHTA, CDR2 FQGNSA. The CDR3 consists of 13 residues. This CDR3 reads CASSVEYQETQYF. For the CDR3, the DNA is TGTGCCAGCAGCGTAGAGTACCAAGAGACCCAGTACTTC.

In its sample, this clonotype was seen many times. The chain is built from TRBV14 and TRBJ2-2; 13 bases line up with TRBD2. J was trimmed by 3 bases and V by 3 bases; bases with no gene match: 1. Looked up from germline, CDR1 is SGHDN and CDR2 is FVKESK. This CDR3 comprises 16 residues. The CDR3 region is CASSQTSGRYTGELFF. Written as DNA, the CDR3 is TGTGCCAGCAGCCAGACTAGCGGGAGGTACACCGGGGAGCTGTTTTTT.

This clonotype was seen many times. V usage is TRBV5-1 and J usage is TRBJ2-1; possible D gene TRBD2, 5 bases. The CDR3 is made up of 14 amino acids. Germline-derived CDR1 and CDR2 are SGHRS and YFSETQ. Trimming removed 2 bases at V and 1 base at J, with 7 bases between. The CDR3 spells CASSFEGSYNEQFF. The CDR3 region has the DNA TGCGCCAGCAGCTTCGAGGGTTCCTACAATGAGCAGTTCTTC.

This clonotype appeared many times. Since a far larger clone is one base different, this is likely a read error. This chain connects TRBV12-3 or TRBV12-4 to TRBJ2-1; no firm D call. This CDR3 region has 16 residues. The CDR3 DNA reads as TGTGCCAGCAGTTTTTTCACGGAACGGCGTTACAATGAGCAGCTCTTC. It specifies CASSFFTERRYNEQLF.

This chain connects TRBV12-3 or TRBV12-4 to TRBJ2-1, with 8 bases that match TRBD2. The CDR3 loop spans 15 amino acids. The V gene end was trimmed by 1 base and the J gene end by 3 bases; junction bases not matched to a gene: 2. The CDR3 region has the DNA TGTGCCAGCAGTTTAGTAACTAGCGGCTACAATGAGCAGTTCTTC. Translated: CASSLVTSGYNEQFF.

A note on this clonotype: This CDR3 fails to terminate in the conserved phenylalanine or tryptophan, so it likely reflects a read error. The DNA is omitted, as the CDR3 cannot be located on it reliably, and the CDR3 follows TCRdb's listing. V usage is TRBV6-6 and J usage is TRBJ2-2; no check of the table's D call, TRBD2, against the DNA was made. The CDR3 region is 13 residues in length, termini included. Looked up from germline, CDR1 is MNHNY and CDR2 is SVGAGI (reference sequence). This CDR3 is CASSRAETGELYS.

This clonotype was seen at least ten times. The CDR3 here is CSAREGFGQRDDTQHF. The CDR3 DNA sequence: TGCAGTGCTAGAGAGGGATTCGGGCAACGAGACGATACGCAGCATTTT. The genes are TRBV20-1 and TRBJ2-3; D not certain. The J call may be wrong; the DNA end is better matched by TRBJ1-5. The CDR3 spans 16 residues. Per germline, CDR1 DFQATT and CDR2 SNEGSKA (reference sequence).

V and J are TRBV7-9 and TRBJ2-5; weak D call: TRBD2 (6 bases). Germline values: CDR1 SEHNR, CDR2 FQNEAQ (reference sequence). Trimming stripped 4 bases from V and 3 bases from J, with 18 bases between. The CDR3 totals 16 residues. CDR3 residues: CASSSRPGLSKETQYF. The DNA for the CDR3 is TGTGCCAGCAGCTCCAGACCGGGACTTTCAAAAGAGACCCAGTACTTC.

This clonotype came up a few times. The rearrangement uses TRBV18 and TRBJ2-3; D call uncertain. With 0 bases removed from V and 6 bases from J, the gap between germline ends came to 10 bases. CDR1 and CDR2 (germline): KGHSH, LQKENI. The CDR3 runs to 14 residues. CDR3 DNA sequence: TGTGCCAGCTCACCACCGGAACCCACGGATACGCAGTATTTT. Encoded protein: CASSPPEPTDTQYF.

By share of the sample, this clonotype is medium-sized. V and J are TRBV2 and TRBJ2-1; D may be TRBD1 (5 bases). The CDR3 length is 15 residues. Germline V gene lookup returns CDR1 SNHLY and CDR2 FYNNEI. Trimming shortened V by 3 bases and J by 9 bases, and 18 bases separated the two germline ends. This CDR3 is CASSDGPWGSGEQFF. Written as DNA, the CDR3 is TGTGCCAGCAGTGACGGCCCGTGGGGCTCCGGTGAGCAGTTCTTC.

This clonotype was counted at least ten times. Written as DNA, the CDR3 is TGCAGCGCCCCCGGGGCCCCCGGTGAAAAACTGTTTTTT. Amino acid sequence: CSAPGAPGEKLFF. The chain employs TRBV29-1 and TRBJ1-4; the D gene is possibly TRBD1 (5 bases). CDR1 is SQVTM and CDR2 is ANQGSEA in the germline V gene. Trimming pared 7 bases from V and 7 bases from J, leaving 16 bases between. There are 13 residues in the CDR3. Drawing the rest from reference TRBV29-1 and TRBJ1-4, the complete variable domain is SAVISQKPSRDICQRGTSLTIQCQVDSQVTMMFWYRQQPGQSLTLIATANQGSEATYESGFVIDKFPISRPNLTFSTLTVSNMSPEDSSIYLCSAPGAPGEKLFFGSGTQLSVL.

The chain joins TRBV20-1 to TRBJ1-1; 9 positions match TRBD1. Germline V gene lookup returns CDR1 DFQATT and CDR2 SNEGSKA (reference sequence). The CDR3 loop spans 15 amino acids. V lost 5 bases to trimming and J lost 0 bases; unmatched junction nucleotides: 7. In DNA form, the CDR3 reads TGCAGTGCTCTCTGGGACAGGGTCATGAACACTGAAGCTTTCTTT. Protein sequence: CSALWDRVMNTEAFF.

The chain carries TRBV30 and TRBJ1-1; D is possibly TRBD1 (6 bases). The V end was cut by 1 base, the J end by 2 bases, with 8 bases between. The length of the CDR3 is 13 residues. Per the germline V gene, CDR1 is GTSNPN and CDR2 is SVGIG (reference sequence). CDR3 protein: CAWSGTANTEAFF. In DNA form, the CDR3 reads TGTGCCTGGAGTGGGACAGCTAACACTGAAGCTTTCTTT. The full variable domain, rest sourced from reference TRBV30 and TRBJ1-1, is SQTIHQWPATLVQPVGSPLSLECTVEGTSNPNLYWYRQAAGRGLQLLFYSVGIGQISSEVPQNLSASRPQDRQFILSSKKLLLSDSGFYLCAWSGTANTEAFFGQGTRLTVV.

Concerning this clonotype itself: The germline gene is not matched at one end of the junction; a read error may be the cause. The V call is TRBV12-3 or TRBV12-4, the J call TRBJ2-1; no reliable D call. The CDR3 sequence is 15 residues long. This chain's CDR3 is CASTLSAPPYNERFF. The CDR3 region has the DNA TGTGCCAGCACCCTTTCGGCTCCCCCCTACAATGAGCGGTTCTTC.

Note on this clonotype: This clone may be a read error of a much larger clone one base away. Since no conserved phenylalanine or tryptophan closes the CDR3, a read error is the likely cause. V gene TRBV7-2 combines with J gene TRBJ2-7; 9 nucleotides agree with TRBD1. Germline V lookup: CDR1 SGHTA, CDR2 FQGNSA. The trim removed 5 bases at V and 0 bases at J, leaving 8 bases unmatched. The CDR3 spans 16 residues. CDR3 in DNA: TGTGCCAGCAGCCCAAGCCAGGGACAGGGCTCCTACGAGCAGTACTCC. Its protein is CASSPSQGQGSYEQYS.

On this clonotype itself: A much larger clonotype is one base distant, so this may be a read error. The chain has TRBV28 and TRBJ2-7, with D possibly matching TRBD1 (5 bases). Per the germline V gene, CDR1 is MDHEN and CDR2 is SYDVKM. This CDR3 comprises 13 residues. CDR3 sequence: CASRRTPGYGQYF. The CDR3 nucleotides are TGTGCCAGCAGAAGAACACCAGGGTACGGGCAGTACTTC.

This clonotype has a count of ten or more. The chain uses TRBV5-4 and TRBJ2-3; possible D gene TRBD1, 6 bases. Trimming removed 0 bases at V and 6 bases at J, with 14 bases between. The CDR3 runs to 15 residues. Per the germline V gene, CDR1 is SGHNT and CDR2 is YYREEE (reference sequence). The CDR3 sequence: CASSLDFRGTDTQYF. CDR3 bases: TGTGCCAGCAGCTTGGATTTTAGGGGGACGGATACGCAGTATTTT.

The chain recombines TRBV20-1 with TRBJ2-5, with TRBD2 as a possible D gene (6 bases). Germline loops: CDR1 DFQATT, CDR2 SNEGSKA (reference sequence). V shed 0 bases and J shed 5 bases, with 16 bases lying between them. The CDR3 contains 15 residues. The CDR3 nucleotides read TGCAGTGCTAGAGATTTGCGAATTGGAGGGGAGACCCAGTACTTC. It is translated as CSARDLRIGGETQYF.

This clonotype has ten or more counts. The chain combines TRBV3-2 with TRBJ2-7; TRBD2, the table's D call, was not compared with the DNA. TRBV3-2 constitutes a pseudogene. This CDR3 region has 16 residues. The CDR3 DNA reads TGTGCCAGCAGCCAAGATATGCGGGAGCCCTCCTACGAGCAGTACTTC. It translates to CASSQDMREPSYEQYF.

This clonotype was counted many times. The CDR3 is CSVVSGRTQETQYF. The CDR3 nucleotides are TGCAGCGTTGTCTCCGGACGGACCCAAGAGACCCAGTACTTC. The chain couples TRBV29-1 to TRBJ2-5; no clear D. The germline CDR1 and CDR2 sequences are SQVTM and ANQGSEA. V was shortened by 4 bases and J by 1 base, with 13 bases between the two germline ends. The CDR3 totals 14 residues.

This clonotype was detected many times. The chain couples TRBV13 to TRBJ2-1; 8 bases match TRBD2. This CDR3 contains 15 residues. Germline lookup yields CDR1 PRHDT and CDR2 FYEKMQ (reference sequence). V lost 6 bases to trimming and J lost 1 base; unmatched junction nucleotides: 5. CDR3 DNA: TGTGCCAGCAGGCCGGGGGGGAGGTCCTACAATGAGCAGTTCTTC. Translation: CASRPGGRSYNEQFF.